This record looks at one T cell receptor (beta chain) sequence and its context. Its antigen is undetermined. This sample was included in a study of shared clonotypes between healthy human individuals. Findings of the study overall: A reduction in generation probabilities was seen for non-shared clonotypes relative to those shared by all four donors. Represented diversity, genetic and exposure-history alike, was limited by few donors.

Clones were read by immunoSEQ multiplex PCR, and TCRdb kept only the in-frame ones, dropping some. Here the sample spans roughly 2,000,000 clones, approximately 92% being singletons. In the naive CD8 group, cells lacked CD45RO and were positively selected for CCR7, so terminally differentiated effector memory CD45RA+ cells were left out. The CDR3 is 15 residues long. V was trimmed by 5 bases and J by 4 bases, leaving 17 bases between them. Germline V gene lookup returns CDR1 SEHNR and CDR2 FQNEAQ (reference sequence). The origin of this receptor is a man aged 18 to 30 in good health. Some clones in this sample may be carry-over from other donors' samples. Sequenced input: naive CD8+ T cells from PBMCs. The chain employs TRBV7-9 and TRBJ1-2, with a weak D call TRBD1 (5 bases). DNA of the CDR3: TGTGCCAGCAGCACCCCCGACGGGGGTGGCTATGGCTACACCTTC. It specifies CASSTPDGGGYGYTF.